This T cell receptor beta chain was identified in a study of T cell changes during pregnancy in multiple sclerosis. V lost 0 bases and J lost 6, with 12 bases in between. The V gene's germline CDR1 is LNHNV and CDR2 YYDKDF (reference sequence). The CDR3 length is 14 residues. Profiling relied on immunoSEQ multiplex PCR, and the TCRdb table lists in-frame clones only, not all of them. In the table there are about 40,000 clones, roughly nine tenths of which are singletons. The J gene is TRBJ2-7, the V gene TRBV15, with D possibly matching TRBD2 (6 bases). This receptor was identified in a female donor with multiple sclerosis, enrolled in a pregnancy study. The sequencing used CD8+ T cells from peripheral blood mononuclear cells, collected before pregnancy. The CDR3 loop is CATSRDGAAGEQYF. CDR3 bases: TGTGCCACCAGCAGAGATGGGGCAGCGGGCGAGCAGTACTTC.